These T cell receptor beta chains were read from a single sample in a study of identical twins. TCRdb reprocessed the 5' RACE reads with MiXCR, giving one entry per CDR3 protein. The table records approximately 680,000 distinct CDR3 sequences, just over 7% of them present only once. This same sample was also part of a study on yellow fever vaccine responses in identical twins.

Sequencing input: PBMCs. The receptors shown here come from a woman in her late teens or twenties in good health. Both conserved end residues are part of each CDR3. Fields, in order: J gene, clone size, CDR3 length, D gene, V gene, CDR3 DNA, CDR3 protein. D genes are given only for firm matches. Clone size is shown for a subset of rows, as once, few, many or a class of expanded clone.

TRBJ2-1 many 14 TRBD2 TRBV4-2 TGTGCCAGCAGCCAATATGAGACTAGCCGCGAGCAGTTCTTC CASSQYETSREQFF
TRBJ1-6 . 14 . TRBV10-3 TGTGCCATCAGTAGGACAGAATATAATTCACCCCTCCACTTT CAISRTEYNSPLHF
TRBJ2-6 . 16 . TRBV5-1 TGCGCCAGCAAATTAGGGGGGGGAACTGGGGCCAACGTCCTGACTTTC CASKLGGGTGANVLTF
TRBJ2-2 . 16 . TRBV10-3 TGTGCCATCAGTGTGAACGGGGGCTCGAACACCGGGGAGCTGTTTTTT CAISVNGGSNTGELFF
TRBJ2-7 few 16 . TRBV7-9 TGTGCCAGCAGCTCAATCCGGGACATATCCCTCTACGAGCAGTACTTC CASSSIRDISLYEQYF
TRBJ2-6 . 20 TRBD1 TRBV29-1 TGCAGCGTCCCCACAGGGGGGGACAGGGGGAAGATCTCTGGGGCCAACGTCCTGACTTTC CSVPTGGDRGKISGANVLTF
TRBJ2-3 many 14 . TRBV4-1 TGCGCCAGCAGCACGCGCGTGGGCGACCTATGGGTGTATTTT CASSTRVGDLWVYF
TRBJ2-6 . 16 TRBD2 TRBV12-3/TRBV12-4 TGTGCCAGCAGTCACCGACTAGCAACTGGGGCCAACGTCCTGACTTTC CASSHRLATGANVLTF
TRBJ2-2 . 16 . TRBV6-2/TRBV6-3 TGTGCCAGCAGCCGCGCGGGCCCCCTGGGCACCGGGGAGCTGTTTTTT CASSRAGPLGTGELFF
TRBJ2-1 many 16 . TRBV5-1 TGCGCCAGCAGCTTGTTGGTGGGAGGCGGCTACAATGAGCAGTTCTTC CASSLLVGGGYNEQFF
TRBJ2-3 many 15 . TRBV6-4 TGTGCCAGCAGTGACTCAGGTACTAGCACAGATACGCAGTATTTT CASSDSGTSTDTQYF
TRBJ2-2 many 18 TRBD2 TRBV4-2 TGTGCCAGCAGCCAAAACTTCCTAGCGGGAGATGCCACCGGGGAGCTGTTTTTT CASSQNFLAGDATGELFF
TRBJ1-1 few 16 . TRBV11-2 TGTGCCAGCAGGGACATCATAGGGGGGAGGATCACTGAAGCTTTCTTT CASRDIIGGRITEAFF
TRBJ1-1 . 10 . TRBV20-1 TGCAGTGCTAGACCGGCTGAAGCTTTCTTT CSARPAEAFF
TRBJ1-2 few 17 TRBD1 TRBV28 TGTGCCAGCAGCCCATCGCGGACAGGCTCCGGGTACTATGGCTACACCTTC CASSPSRTGSGYYGYTF
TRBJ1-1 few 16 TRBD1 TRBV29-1 TGCAGCGTTAAAGGGGACAGTCGGTCGCTGAACACTGAAGCTTTCTTT CSVKGDSRSLNTEAFF
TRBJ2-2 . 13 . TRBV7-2 TGTGCCAGCAGCCCTGTAGCGAAGGGGGAGCTGTTTTTT CASSPVAKGELFF
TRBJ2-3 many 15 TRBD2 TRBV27 TGTGCCAGCAGTTTACGACTAGCAGCCACAGATACGCAGTATTTT CASSLRLAATDTQYF
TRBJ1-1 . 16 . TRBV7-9 TGTGCCAGCAGCTCCCCCGCCGGGACGGTGAACACTGAAGCTTTCTTT CASSSPAGTVNTEAFF
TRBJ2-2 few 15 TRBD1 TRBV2 TGTGCCAGCAGTGTAGTACAGGGGGGCACCGGGGAGCTGTTTTTT CASSVVQGGTGELFF